The clone carrying this T cell receptor (beta chain) was counted at least ten times. The CDR3 totals 13 residues. Germline loops: CDR1 SGHRS, CDR2 YFSETQ. Trimming removed 6 bases at V and 0 bases at J, with 9 bases between. This record belongs to a study of T-cell reconstitution after alpha-beta-depleted transplantation in children. TCRbeta library construction was performed incorporating unique molecular identifiers. Using its own MiXCR run on the PCR reads, TCRdb lists one record per CDR3 protein. The sample carries roughly 300,000 distinct CDR3 sequences, 9.9% recorded once. Source: PBMCs from the stem cell graft donor, taken from the stem cell graft. The sequence came from a human donor who donated a stem cell graft to a child with SCID. The chain couples TRBV5-1 to TRBJ1-1; no clear D. The DNA for the CDR3 is TGCGCCAGCAAGTCCAGATTGAACACTGAAGCTTTCTTT. This codes for CASKSRLNTEAFF.